The 4 T cell receptor beta chains presented below share a single source sample, sequenced in a study of molecular identifiers for immune sequencing clone quantification. One entry per CDR3 protein, called by TCRdb with MiXCR from the PCR reads. The data hold 490,000 or so distinct CDR3 sequences, with about a fifth observed a single time. Sample: naive CD8+ T cells from blood, with Jurkat cell RNA spiked in. Subset meaning: FACS-sorted CD8+CD4-CCR7+CD45RA+ naive T cells. Every receptor here comes from a human donor in good health. Some libraries in this study had Jurkat cell RNA spiked in.

This clonotype was found once. A much more abundant neighbour one base away suggests this may be a read error. The V call is TRBV4-1, the J call TRBJ1-1; D might be TRBD1 (5 bases). The CDR3 contains 16 residues. Germline CDR1 reads MGHRA; CDR2 reads YSYEKL. Written as DNA, the CDR3 is TGCGCCGGCAGCCAAGAGGTGACAGCCTTGAACACTGAAGCTTTCTTT. It specifies CAGSQEVTALNTEAFF.

This clonotype was observed at least ten times. CDR3 protein: CASSLESRGNEKLFF. CDR3 nucleotides: TGCGCCAGCAGCTTGGAGTCCAGGGGGAACGAAAAACTGTTTTTT. The chain combines TRBV5-1 with TRBJ1-4; 7 bases fit TRBD1. The trim removed 0 bases at V and 8 bases at J, leaving 7 bases unmatched. CDR1 is SGHRS and CDR2 is YFSETQ in the germline V gene. The CDR3 has 15 amino acids.

The chain links TRBV9 to TRBJ1-1; a weak D match, TRBD1 (5 bases). Trimming left V 3 bases short and J 9 bases short, with 15 bases between. CDR3 length equals 13 residues. Germline CDR1 and CDR2: SGDLS and YYNGEE. The CDR3 region has the DNA TGTGCCAGCAGCGAGAGAGGGGACGGGAAAGCTTTCTTT. Amino acid sequence: CASSERGDGKAFF.

This clonotype has just a few counts. This chain links TRBV2 with TRBJ1-1; TRBD1 aligns across 9 bases. The CDR3 spans 11 residues. Per the germline V gene, CDR1 is SNHLY and CDR2 is FYNNEI. V trimming: 10 bases; J trimming: 5 bases; junction bases outside the gene matches: 2. The CDR3 here is CAIGQGTEAFF. The CDR3, as DNA: TGTGCCATCGGACAGGGGACTGAAGCTTTCTTT.